The 17 T cell receptor beta chains below all came from one sample that was sequenced in a study of OX40 agonist ivuxolimab in advanced cancers. Only in-frame clones appear in the TCRdb table, and some are missing; sequencing was by immunoSEQ multiplex PCR. The sample contains about 85,000 clones, 80% to 90% of which appear only once. This material consisted of CD4+ or CD8+ T cells sorted from blood, taken in a trial of the OX40 agonist ivuxolimab. Receptors were obtained from an adult with an advanced solid tumor such as melanoma, head and neck, liver or kidney cancer.

This clone was counted once. The chain joins TRBV7-9 to TRBJ1-1; the D gene is possibly TRBD1 (6 bases). The V gene lost 10 bases and the J gene lost 0 bases, with 21 bases spanning the gap. This CDR3 is built from 16 residues. The germline V gene has CDR1 SEHNR and CDR2 FQNEAQ (reference sequence). The DNA of the CDR3 is TGTGCCACTTCGGGGGCAGGAAACTGGTTGAACACTGAAGCTTTCTTT. Protein sequence: CATSGAGNWLNTEAFF.

This chain joins TRBV28 and TRBJ1-5; no clear D gene. Trimming pared 6 bases from V and 4 bases from J, leaving 10 bases between. This CDR3 is 13 amino acids long. CDR1 is MDHEN, CDR2 SYDVKM, per germline. The CDR3 region is CASRIDKNQPQHF. The CDR3 DNA is TGTGCCAGCAGGATCGACAAAAATCAGCCCCAGCATTTT.

To note about this clone: A much larger clone differs by one base, so this may be a read error. The same CDR3 is also encoded by other DNA sequences in this sample. This rearrangement joins TRBV28 to TRBJ2-7, with 8 bases fitting TRBD2. J was trimmed by 5 bases and V by 9 bases; bases with no gene match: 12. The germline V gene encodes CDR1 MDHEN and CDR2 SYDVKM. There are 14 residues in the CDR3. The CDR3 coding sequence is TGTGCCAGTGCGGACGGGGGGGCAAGGAACGAGCAGTACGTC. It codes for CASADGGARNEQYV.

The V call is TRBV19, the J call TRBJ2-7, with 10 bases that match TRBD1. The CDR3 has 15 amino acids. V lost 5 bases to trimming and J lost 3 bases; unmatched junction nucleotides: 7. CDR1 LNHDA and CDR2 SQIVND come from the germline V gene (reference sequence). CDR3 protein: CASSLSTGGYYEQYF. Written as DNA, the CDR3 is TGTGCCAGTAGTCTTTCGACAGGGGGCTACTACGAGCAGTACTTC.

This clone was detected only once. The chain is built from TRBV27 and TRBJ2-7; D uncertain. The CDR3 spans 16 residues. Germline loops: CDR1 MNHEY, CDR2 SMNVEV (reference sequence). V was clipped by 6 bases and J by 3 bases, with 21 bases between them. CDR3 DNA: TGTGCCAGCAGCCTATCGGACCCGGGTCCCTTCTACGAGCAGTACTTC. Protein: CASSLSDPGPFYEQYF.

The chain links TRBV7-3 to TRBJ1-6; D is possibly TRBD1 (5 bases). Germline V gene data show CDR1 as SGHTA and CDR2 as FQGTGA. Trimming removed 4 bases at V and 12 bases at J, with 19 bases between. The CDR3 runs to 15 residues. The DNA of the CDR3 is TGTGCCAGCAGCTCCGGGCAGGGTGCGAGGGTACCCCTCCACTTT. Encoded protein: CASSSGQGARVPLHF.

This chain joins TRBV27 and TRBJ2-5, with D perhaps TRBD2 (5 bases). This CDR3 contains 15 residues. V lost 5 bases to trimming and J lost 5 bases, with 18 bases between them. The V gene's germline CDR1 is MNHEY and CDR2 SMNVEV (reference sequence). The CDR3 nucleotides read TGTGCCAGCAGTGCAGAAGGGATCAGAGGGGAGACCCAGTACTTC. Translated, it gives CASSAEGIRGETQYF.

In its sample, this clone was seen once. The chain's CDR3 is CSVRRQGRVAGELFF. CDR3 sequence (DNA): TGCAGCGTCCGACGACAGGGAAGGGTAGCCGGGGAGCTGTTTTTT. This chain connects TRBV29-1 to TRBJ2-2; 7 nucleotides align to TRBD1. V lost 6 bases, J lost 6 bases, and 13 bases stayed unmatched. The CDR3 contains 15 residues. Per the germline V gene, CDR1 is SQVTM and CDR2 is ANQGSEA.

The rearrangement joins TRBV9 to TRBJ2-1, with D possibly matching TRBD1 (6 bases). Deletions cut 4 bases from V and 9 bases from J, with 14 bases between. In germline, CDR1 is SGDLS, CDR2 YYNGEE. The CDR3 loop spans 13 amino acids. CDR3 loop: CASSPWGQGEQFF. CDR3 sequence (DNA): TGTGCCAGCAGCCCCTGGGGGCAGGGTGAGCAGTTCTTC.

The chain combines TRBV28 with TRBJ1-5; D is possibly TRBD1 (5 bases). V lost 3 bases, J lost 3 bases, and 12 bases lay in between. From germline, CDR1 is MDHEN and CDR2 SYDVKM. CDR3 length: 15 residues. The CDR3 nucleotides are TGTGCCAGCAGTTTCGGCCAGGGCCTCAATCAGCCCCAGCATTTT. Protein sequence: CASSFGQGLNQPQHF.

The chain is built from TRBV2 and TRBJ1-3; TRBD1 is a possible D gene (5 bases). Germline-derived CDR1 and CDR2 are SNHLY and FYNNEI. Between the trimmed V and J ends, which lost 4 bases and 11 bases, there was a span of 18 bases. The CDR3 extends over 14 amino acids. The CDR3 region is CASSGQGPINPIYF. The CDR3, as DNA: TGTGCCAGCAGTGGGCAGGGTCCCATTAACCCCATATATTTT.

The chain links TRBV18 to TRBJ1-4; D gene unclear. V lost 6 bases and J lost 3, with 5 bases in between. Germline V gene lookup returns CDR1 KGHSH and CDR2 LQKENI. The CDR3 has 12 residues. The CDR3 DNA sequence: TGTGCCAGCTCTTTCCCTAATGAAAAACTGTTTTTT. It is translated as CASSFPNEKLFF.

This chain uses TRBV6-6 with TRBJ2-3; perhaps TRBD2 as D (5 bases). The CDR3 is made up of 13 amino acids. Trimming left V 10 bases short and J 1 base short, with 12 bases between. Germline V gene data show CDR1 as MNHNY and CDR2 as SVGAGI (reference sequence). The CDR3 coding sequence is TGTGCCACGGAGGTAGCTGGCACAGATACGCAGTATTTT. Amino acid sequence: CATEVAGTDTQYF.

The V and J genes are TRBV4-1 and TRBJ2-3; the D gene is possibly TRBD2 (7 bases). Germline values: CDR1 MGHRA, CDR2 YSYEKL. The CDR3 spans 18 residues. Trimming pared 0 bases from V and 5 bases from J, leaving 21 bases between. The CDR3 sequence is CASSQDEGRGGRIDTQYF. The DNA for the CDR3 is TGCGCCAGCAGCCAAGATGAGGGGAGGGGGGGCCGTATAGATACGCAGTATTTT.

This chain links TRBV14 with TRBJ2-3; TRBD2 aligns across 12 bases. This CDR3 is built from 18 residues. CDR1 and CDR2 (germline): SGHDN, FVKESK. Trimming at V came to 2 bases and at J to 3 bases, leaving 9 bases not matched to a gene. This CDR3 reads CASSQRSRLAGETDTQYF. The CDR3 DNA is TGTGCCAGCAGCCAAAGATCTAGACTAGCGGGAGAAACAGATACGCAGTATTTT.

The V and J genes are TRBV13 and TRBJ2-5; no reliable D call. The V end lost 6 bases, the J end lost 0 bases, and 8 bases lay between the germline ends. Germline values: CDR1 PRHDT, CDR2 FYEKMQ (reference sequence). This CDR3 is 13 amino acids long. The CDR3 protein is CASRDPYQETQYF. CDR3 nucleotide sequence: TGTGCCAGCAGAGACCCGTACCAAGAGACCCAGTACTTC.

On this clone: At one end, the junction sequence differs from germline, possibly due to a read error. The chain carries TRBV28 and TRBJ2-2; the D gene could be TRBD1 or TRBD2 (6 bases each). The CDR3 is 16 residues long. Per the germline V gene, CDR1 is MDHEN and CDR2 is SYDVKM. CDR3 bases: TGTGCTAGCAGTTTACAGGGACGGCGGGGCACCGGGGAGCTGTTTTTT. Translating it yields CASSLQGRRGTGELFF.